This record covers a single T cell receptor beta chain. Its specificity is unknown. This sample stems from a study of OX40 agonist ivuxolimab in advanced cancers. Study outcomes and limitations: Clonal expansion by week 6 occurred in CD4+ and CD8+ blood T cells (at 0.1 to 3.0 mg/kg).

Profiling relied on immunoSEQ multiplex PCR, and the TCRdb table lists in-frame clones only, not all of them. The repertoire holds fewer than 55,000 clones, roughly nine tenths seen once, with approximately 10% in the top ten. The CDR3 consists of 16 residues. The V segment lost 4 bases and the J segment 1 base; nucleotides outside the gene matches: 7. The germline V gene encodes CDR1 SGHTA and CDR2 FQGNSA. This TCR derives from an adult with an advanced solid tumor such as melanoma, head and neck, liver or kidney cancer. The chain employs TRBV7-2 and TRBJ2-5; 9 positions agree with TRBD1. The sample here was CD4+ or CD8+ T cells sorted from blood, taken in a trial of the OX40 agonist ivuxolimab. As DNA, the CDR3 is TGTGCCAGCAGCTGGGGGACAGGGTACTCCCAAGAGACCCAGTACTTC. Protein: CASSWGTGYSQETQYF.